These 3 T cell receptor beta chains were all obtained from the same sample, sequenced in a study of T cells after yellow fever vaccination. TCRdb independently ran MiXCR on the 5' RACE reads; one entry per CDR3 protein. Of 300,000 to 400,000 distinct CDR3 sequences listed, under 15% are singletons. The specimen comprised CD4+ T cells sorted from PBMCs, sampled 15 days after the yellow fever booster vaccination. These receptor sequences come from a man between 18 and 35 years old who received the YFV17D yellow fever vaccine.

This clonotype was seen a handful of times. CDR3 protein: CASSQDWQGAAFF. CDR3 DNA: TGTGCCAGCAGCCAAGATTGGCAGGGTGCGGCTTTCTTT. The chain is built from TRBV4-2 and TRBJ1-1, with D perhaps matching TRBD1 (5 bases). CDR1 and CDR2 (germline): LGHNA, YNFKEQ. The CDR3 length is 13 residues. V was pared by 0 bases and J by 11 bases, with 13 bases between.

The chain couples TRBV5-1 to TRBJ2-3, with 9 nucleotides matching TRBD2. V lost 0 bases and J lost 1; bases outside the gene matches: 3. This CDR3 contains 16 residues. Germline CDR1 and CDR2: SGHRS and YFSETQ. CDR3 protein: CASSLAASGGTDTQYF. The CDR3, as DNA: TGCGCCAGCAGCTTGGCCGCTAGCGGGGGCACAGATACGCAGTATTTT.

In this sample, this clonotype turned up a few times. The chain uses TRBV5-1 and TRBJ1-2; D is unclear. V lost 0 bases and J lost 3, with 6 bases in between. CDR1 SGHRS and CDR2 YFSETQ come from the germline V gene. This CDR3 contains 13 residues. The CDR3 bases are TGCGCCAGCAGCTTGGTGGGTGACTATGGCTACACCTTC. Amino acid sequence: CASSLVGDYGYTF.